Listed here are 21 T cell receptor beta chains from one sample, sequenced in a study of post-analysis software for immune sequencing data. Their target antigens are unknown. Whole-study results and caveats: TRBV segments more frequent in patients than in controls numbered about five and included TRBV5-6, TRBV5-1 and TRBV20-1.

The TCR beta cDNA libraries contained unique molecular identifiers. MiXCR, run by TCRdb on the PCR reads, gives a single entry per CDR3 protein. The sample includes under 200,000 distinct CDR3 sequences, over 25% of them seen just once. What was sequenced was blood. The source of these receptors is a girl aged 2-17 years with multiple sclerosis.

There are a few counts of this clonotype. The chain is built from TRBV28 and TRBJ1-1, with D tentatively TRBD1 (6 bases). CDR1 is MDHEN and CDR2 is SYDVKM in the germline V gene. Deletions cut 8 bases from V and 4 bases from J, with 11 bases between. The CDR3 length is 12 residues. The CDR3 is CASQLGGTEAFF. DNA of the CDR3: TGTGCCAGCCAGTTAGGGGGCACTGAAGCTTTCTTT.

As concerns this clonotype: A much larger clone differs by one base, so this may be a read error. The chain is built from TRBV7-2 and TRBJ2-1, with TRBD2 as a possible D gene (7 bases). The CDR3 runs to 17 residues. CDR1 and CDR2 (germline): SGHTA, FQGNSA. The CDR3 nucleotides read TGTGCCGGCAGCCCGCAGGGGCGGGGGCCTGTGTTGGATGAGCAGTTCTTC. Translation gives CAGSPQGRGPVLDEQFF.

This chain links TRBV20-1 with TRBJ2-1; TRBD2 might be the D (6 bases). The CDR3 runs 14 residues. CDR1 DFQATT and CDR2 SNEGSKA come from the germline V gene (reference sequence). V was trimmed by 1 base and J by 9 bases, leaving 16 bases between them. This CDR3 is CSARGGTVRVEQFF. The DNA of the CDR3 is TGCAGTGCTAGAGGGGGGACTGTCCGGGTTGAGCAGTTCTTC.

The table lists this clonotype with a few counts. The chain couples TRBV14 to TRBJ2-6, with D possibly matching TRBD2 (5 bases). This CDR3 is built from 17 residues. Per germline, CDR1 SGHDN and CDR2 FVKESK. V was trimmed by 2 bases and J by 0 bases, leaving 11 bases between them. The DNA of the CDR3 is TGTGCCAGCAGCCAACGGACGGGGAGCTCTGGGGCCAACGTCCTGACTTTC. This sequence encodes CASSQRTGSSGANVLTF.

The chain recombines TRBV18 with TRBJ2-5; 8 bases align to TRBD2. This CDR3 is built from 15 residues. The germline V gene has CDR1 KGHSH and CDR2 LQKENI. The trim removed 3 bases at V and 6 bases at J, leaving 9 bases unmatched. Written as DNA, the CDR3 is TGTGCCAGCTCACCTCTGGAGCGGGAGAAAAAGACCCAGTACTTC. It is translated as CASSPLEREKKTQYF.

Regarding this clonotype: One junction end disagrees with the germline gene, perhaps due to a read error. The chain recombines TRBV20-1 with TRBJ1-2, with TRBD1 as a possible D gene (5 bases). The CDR3 loop spans 12 amino acids. Germline assignment: CDR1 DFQATT and CDR2 SNEGSKA (reference sequence). CDR3 protein: CRARGQGGGYTF. The CDR3 nucleotides read TGCAGGGCTAGAGGGCAGGGAGGTGGCTACACCTTC.

About this clonotype: At one end the junction does not follow the germline gene, possibly because of a read error. This chain uses TRBV3-1 with TRBJ2-3; D is perhaps TRBD2 (6 bases). Per the germline V gene, CDR1 is LGHDT and CDR2 is YNNKEL (reference sequence). This CDR3 region has 13 residues. CDR3 in amino acids: CASSQREVDAQYF. For the CDR3, the DNA is TGTGCCAGCAGCCAAAGGGAGGTAGATGCGCAGTATTTT.

In its sample, this clonotype was seen many times. The chain employs TRBV20-1 and TRBJ1-6; D gene ambiguous. CDR1 is DFQATT and CDR2 is SNEGSKA in the germline V gene (reference sequence). CDR3 size: 12 residues. V dropped 6 bases and J dropped 4 bases, with 7 bases sitting between them. CDR3 sequence reads: CSAAIYNSPLHF. In DNA form, the CDR3 reads TGCAGTGCCGCCATATATAATTCACCCCTCCACTTT.

In regard to this clonotype: With a much larger clone just one base away, this may be a read error. This chain links TRBV7-2 with TRBJ2-7; a weak D match, TRBD1 (6 bases). Germline-derived CDR1 and CDR2 are SGHTA and FQGNSA. The CDR3 has 13 amino acids. CDR3 bases: TGTGCCAGCAGCTCGCAACAGGGTTTGGAGCGGTACTTC. This translates into CASSSQQGLERYF.

This chain connects TRBV14 to TRBJ1-5, with D possibly TRBD1 on 6 matching bases. The length of the CDR3 is 13 residues. Trimming took 4 bases from V and 7 from J, leaving 11 bases between them. Germline CDR1 is SGHDN and CDR2 is FVKESK. The CDR3 loop reads CASSRGGVQPQHF. The CDR3 coding sequence is TGTGCCAGCAGCCGAGGGGGAGTGCAGCCCCAGCATTTT. The variable domain in full, with the rest retrieved from reference TRBV14 and TRBJ1-5, is EAGVTQFPSHSVIEKGQTVTLRCDPISGHDNLYWYRRVMGKEIKFLLHFVKESKQDESGMPNNRFLAERTGGTYSTLKVQPAELEDSGVYFCASSRGGVQPQHFGDGTRLSIL.

The rearrangement joins TRBV28 to TRBJ2-1; no firm D call. V was pared by 4 bases and J by 9 bases, with 7 bases between. Germline V gene sequence: CDR1 MDHEN, CDR2 SYDVKM. CDR3 length: 11 residues. The chain's CDR3 is CASSYRTEQFF. The CDR3, as DNA: TGTGCCAGCAGTTACCGGACTGAGCAGTTCTTC.

Note on this clonotype: This may be a read error: a much more frequent sequence differs by one nucleotide. The chain joins TRBV12-3 or TRBV12-4 to TRBJ1-2; D is unclear. Trimming took off 6 bases at V and 4 bases at J, with 12 bases between the two ends. CDR3 size: 13 residues. The CDR3 nucleotides read TGTGCCAGCAGCATTAATTCCGGCTATGGCTACACCTTC. Its protein product is CASSINSGYGYTF.

This clonotype turned up a few times. This chain connects TRBV5-1 to TRBJ2-7; the match to TRBD2 covers 7 bases. CDR3 length: 13 amino acids. V gave up 4 bases and J gave up 6 bases; unmatched junction bases: 7. Germline assignment: CDR1 SGHRS and CDR2 YFSETQ. The CDR3 spells CASSPRTSGEQYF. As DNA, the CDR3 is TGCGCCAGCAGCCCAAGGACTAGTGGCGAGCAGTACTTC.

This clonotype was seen more than once but under ten times. CDR3 sequence (DNA): TGTGCCAGCAGTTTCTCGGACAGGGGGCATCAGCCCCAGCATTTT. It specifies CASSFSDRGHQPQHF. The V gene is TRBV12-3 or TRBV12-4, the J gene TRBJ1-5, with 11 bases aligning to TRBD1. The CDR3 is 15 amino acids. Germline trimming cut 3 bases from V and 5 bases from J; bases unmatched to any gene: 3.

Details on this clonotype: One base away lies a much larger clone, so this may be a sequencing read error. V gene TRBV7-9 combines with J gene TRBJ1-2; the D is unclear. V was pared by 6 bases and J by 2 bases, with 4 bases between. The CDR3 consists of 11 residues. Per the germline V gene, CDR1 is SEHNR and CDR2 is FQNEAQ (reference sequence). CDR3 loop: CASSRNYGYTF. In DNA, the CDR3 is TGTGCCAGCAGTCGAAACTATGGCTACACCTTC.

A note on this clonotype: A much bigger clone sits one base away, suggesting this may be a read error. J is TRBJ2-7 and V is TRBV28; 11 bases map to TRBD2. V lost 7 bases and J lost 7; bases outside the gene matches: 12. Germline CDR1 reads MDHEN; CDR2 reads SYDVKM. There are 15 residues in the CDR3. CDR3 nucleotides: TGTGCCAGCATCCTTGGGACTAGCGGAAACAATGAGCAGTACTTC. Its protein product is CASILGTSGNNEQYF.

The chain joins TRBV12-3 or TRBV12-4 to TRBJ1-5; D is unclear. This CDR3 region has 16 residues. V was pared by 6 bases and J by 0 bases, with 15 bases between. The CDR3 loop is CASSPALKYSNQPQHF. CDR3 sequence (DNA): TGTGCCAGCAGCCCGGCCTTGAAATATAGCAATCAGCCCCAGCATTTT.

This chain joins TRBV5-1 and TRBJ2-3; D is undetermined. This CDR3 contains 14 residues. CDR1 SGHRS and CDR2 YFSETQ come from the germline V gene. V was shortened by 4 bases and J by 2 bases, with 11 bases between the two germline ends. The CDR3 coding sequence is TGCGCCAGCAGCATTACAACCGTCACAGATACGCAGTATTTT. As protein: CASSITTVTDTQYF.

The sample holds many counts of this clonotype. This chain uses TRBV15 with TRBJ2-3; D is perhaps TRBD2 (5 bases). Germline CDR1 reads LNHNV; CDR2 reads YYDKDF (reference sequence). Trimming took off 5 bases at V and 3 bases at J, with 12 bases between the two ends. The CDR3 is 14 amino acids. The CDR3 reads CATSRPRGTDTQYF. CDR3 in DNA: TGTGCCACCAGCCGACCCCGGGGAACAGATACGCAGTATTTT.

This clonotype has ten or more counts. The gene calls are TRBV5-1 and TRBJ2-5; TRBD1 or TRBD2 may be the D gene (5 bases each). Germline V gives CDR1 SGHRS, CDR2 YFSETQ. Trimming took 3 bases from V and 4 from J, leaving 13 bases between them. The CDR3 extends over 14 amino acids. For the CDR3, the DNA is TGCGCCAGCAGCTACCGGGGCATAGGAGAGACCCAGTACTTC. Translating it yields CASSYRGIGETQYF.

The chain employs TRBV20-1 and TRBJ2-3; 10 bases map to TRBD1. Per germline, CDR1 DFQATT and CDR2 SNEGSKA (reference sequence). CDR3 length: 15 amino acids. J was trimmed by 5 bases and V by 3 bases; bases with no gene match: 8. This CDR3 reads CSARRVDRGRDTQYF. CDR3 coding DNA: TGCAGTGCTAGGCGTGTTGACAGGGGGCGAGATACGCAGTATTTT.